These T cell receptor beta chains were read from a single sample in a study of blood T cells in healthy people across ages. MiXCR, run by TCRdb on the 5' RACE reads, gives a single entry per CDR3 protein. The sample holds about 780,000 distinct CDR3 sequences, around 45% seen once. Material: blood. These receptors originate from a man older than 75 in good health. The CDR3 runs from the conserved cysteine through the conserved F or W. A D gene is named only where the DNA matches it firmly. Clone size is stated in some rows and not others, as once, few, many or a class when expanded.

d_call	j_call	v_call	clone_size	cdr3_aa	cdr3_nt
-	TRBJ2-7	TRBV20-1	many	CSATDGPSYEQYF	TGCAGTGCTACAGACGGTCCATCCTACGAGCAGTACTTC
-	TRBJ2-7	TRBV27	many	CASSLWAGTYEQYF	TGTGCCAGCAGTTTATGGGCGGGGACCTACGAGCAGTACTTC
-	TRBJ2-2	TRBV4-3	-	CASSQESNYLTGTGELFF	TGCGCCAGCAGCCAAGAGAGTAACTACCTCACGGGCACCGGGGAGCTGTTTTTT
-	TRBJ2-1	TRBV4-1	-	CASSQVGLDEQFF	TGCGCCAGCAGCCAAGTCGGGTTGGATGAGCAGTTCTTC
-	TRBJ1-1	TRBV27	-	CASSFRPGVTEAFF	TGTGCCAGCAGTTTCAGACCCGGTGTGACTGAAGCTTTCTTT
-	TRBJ2-1	TRBV27	few	CASSSTVVPPYNEQFF	TGTGCCAGCAGTTCCACGGTGGTTCCGCCCTACAATGAGCAGTTCTTC
TRBD1	TRBJ2-3	TRBV7-3	few	CASSQDRKTQYF	TGTGCCAGCAGTCAGGACAGGAAGACGCAGTATTTT
-	TRBJ2-5	TRBV20-1	-	CSAPLTRAQYF	TGCAGTGCGCCACTTACGAGGGCCCAGTACTTC
-	TRBJ1-4	TRBV7-2	-	CASSLVGGSREKLFF	TGTGCCAGCAGCTTAGTCGGAGGGTCCAGAGAAAAACTGTTTTTT
TRBD2	TRBJ2-1	TRBV11-2	few	CASSLARAGDNEQFF	TGTGCCAGCAGCTTAGCCAGGGCGGGAGACAATGAGCAGTTCTTC
-	TRBJ1-5	TRBV20-1	-	CSAPLRAGDQPQHF	TGCAGTGCTCCCCTCCGGGCAGGAGATCAGCCCCAGCATTTT
TRBD2	TRBJ2-1	TRBV24-1	many	CATSDSAGLRYNEQFF	TGTGCCACCAGTGATTCTGCGGGACTAAGATACAATGAGCAGTTCTTC
-	TRBJ1-1	TRBV29-1	-	CSVEKGVGWTEAFF	TGCAGCGTTGAAAAGGGGGTAGGATGGACTGAAGCTTTCTTT
TRBD1	TRBJ2-5	TRBV10-3	-	CAISESTGDGETQYF	TGCGCCATCAGTGAGTCGACAGGGGACGGGGAGACCCAGTACTTC
TRBD2	TRBJ2-2	TRBV12-3/TRBV12-4	-	CASSTSGRGAGELFF	TGTGCCAGCAGTACTAGCGGGAGGGGCGCCGGGGAGCTGTTTTTT
-	TRBJ2-7	TRBV14	-	CASSQDWSSYEQYF	TGTGCCAGCAGCCAAGACTGGAGCAGTTACGAGCAGTACTTC
-	TRBJ2-3	TRBV12-3/TRBV12-4	-	CASSRRRTILRDTQYF	TGTGCCAGCAGTCGGAGGCGGACCATCCTTCGAGATACGCAGTATTTT
-	TRBJ2-5	TRBV29-1	-	CSVVGRGRTQYF	TGCAGCGTTGTTGGTCGGGGTAGGACCCAGTACTTC
-	TRBJ1-1	TRBV4-2	-	CASSQTRGEAFF	TGTGCCAGCAGCCAGACGAGGGGGGAAGCTTTCTTT
TRBD2	TRBJ2-3	TRBV7-2	few	CASSSLAGGPADTQYF	TGTGCCAGCAGCTCCTTAGCGGGAGGGCCCGCAGATACGCAGTATTTT
TRBD1	TRBJ1-5	TRBV20-1	few	CSAWRGQDQPQHF	TGCAGTGCTTGGAGGGGGCAGGATCAGCCCCAGCATTTT
-	TRBJ1-2	TRBV7-2	-	CASSFLVSRNYGYTF	TGTGCCAGCAGCTTTTTAGTTAGCAGGAACTATGGCTACACCTTC
-	TRBJ2-1	TRBV7-2	many	CASSYGTTKGNEQFF	TGTGCCAGCAGCTACGGGACAACCAAGGGCAATGAGCAGTTCTTC
TRBD1	TRBJ2-7	TRBV10-3	-	CAISNRDRGNKYEQYF	TGTGCCATCAGTAACCGGGACAGGGGAAATAAGTACGAGCAGTACTTC
TRBD1	TRBJ2-7	TRBV30	-	CAWSVGDSAFSYEQYF	TGTGCCTGGAGTGTGGGGGACAGCGCCTTTTCCTACGAGCAGTACTTC
TRBD2	TRBJ2-4	TRBV20-1	many	CSARDVLAGDVAKNIQYF	TGCAGTGCTAGAGACGTCCTAGCGGGCGATGTAGCCAAAAACATTCAGTACTTC
-	TRBJ2-7	TRBV12-3/TRBV12-4	-	CASRGFPGEDREQYF	TGTGCCAGCAGGGGTTTCCCAGGGGAGGACCGTGAGCAGTACTTC
-	TRBJ2-4	TRBV24-1	-	CATSDTRTVNIQYF	TGTGCCACCAGTGATACCCGGACTGTAAACATTCAGTACTTC
TRBD2	TRBJ2-7	TRBV15	-	CATSGGTSGAPSSYEQYF	TGTGCCACCAGCGGTGGGACTAGCGGAGCACCTAGCTCCTACGAGCAGTACTTC
-	TRBJ2-1	TRBV30	few	CAWSGDARNEQFF	TGTGCCTGGAGCGGTGACGCCCGCAATGAGCAGTTCTTC
TRBD1	TRBJ1-1	TRBV25-1	few	CASSASRDRGQAFF	TGTGCCAGCAGTGCGTCCCGGGACAGGGGCCAAGCTTTCTTT
TRBD1	TRBJ2-1	TRBV12-3/TRBV12-4	-	CVSSRTGGTNEQFF	TGTGTCAGCAGTCGGACAGGGGGCACAAATGAGCAGTTCTTC
TRBD1	TRBJ1-5	TRBV12-3/TRBV12-4	many	CASSQQGGNQPQHF	TGTGCCAGCAGCCAACAGGGGGGGAATCAGCCCCAGCATTTT